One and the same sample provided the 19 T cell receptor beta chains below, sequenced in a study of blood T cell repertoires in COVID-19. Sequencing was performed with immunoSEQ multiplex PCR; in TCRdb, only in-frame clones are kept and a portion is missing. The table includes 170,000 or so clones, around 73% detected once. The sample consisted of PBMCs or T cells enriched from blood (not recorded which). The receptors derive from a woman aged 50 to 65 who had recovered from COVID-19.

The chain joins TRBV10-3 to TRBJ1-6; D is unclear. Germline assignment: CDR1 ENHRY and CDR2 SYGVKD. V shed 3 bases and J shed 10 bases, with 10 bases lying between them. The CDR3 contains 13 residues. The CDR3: CAISDIGDSPLHF. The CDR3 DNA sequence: TGTGCCATCAGTGATATAGGAGACTCACCCCTCCACTTT.

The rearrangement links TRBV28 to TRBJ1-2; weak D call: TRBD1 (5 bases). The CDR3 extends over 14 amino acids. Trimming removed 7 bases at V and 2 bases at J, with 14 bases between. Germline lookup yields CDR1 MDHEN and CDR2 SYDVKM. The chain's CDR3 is CASNVGGSNYGYTF. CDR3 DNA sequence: TGTGCCAGCAACGTGGGGGGATCGAACTATGGCTACACCTTC.

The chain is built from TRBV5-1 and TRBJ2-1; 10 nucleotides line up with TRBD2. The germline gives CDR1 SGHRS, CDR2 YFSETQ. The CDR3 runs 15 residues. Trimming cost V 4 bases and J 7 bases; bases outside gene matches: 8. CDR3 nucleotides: TGCGCCAGCAGCATGGCTAGCGGGAGTACGAATGAGCAGTTCTTC. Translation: CASSMASGSTNEQFF.

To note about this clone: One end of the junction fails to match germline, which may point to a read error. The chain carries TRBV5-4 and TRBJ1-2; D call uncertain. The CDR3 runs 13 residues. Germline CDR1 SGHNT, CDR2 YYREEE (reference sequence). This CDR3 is CASSSGVPIGFLF. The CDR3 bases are TGTGCCAGCAGTTCCGGGGTCCCCATCGGGTTTCTCTTC.

This CDR3 reads CASSSQGFQETQYF. The CDR3 DNA is TGTGCCAGCAGCTCACAGGGTTTCCAAGAGACCCAGTACTTC. The rearrangement uses TRBV28 and TRBJ2-5, with D perhaps matching TRBD1 (6 bases). The CDR3 runs 14 residues. Germline CDR1 reads MDHEN; CDR2 reads SYDVKM. V lost 6 bases and J 1 base, leaving 12 bases between the germline ends. Using reference TRBV28 and TRBJ2-5 for the parts outside the CDR3, the full variable domain is DVKVTQSSRYLVKRTGEKVFLECVQDMDHENMFWYRQDPGLGLRLIYFSYDVKMKEKGDIPEGYSVSREKKERFSLILESASTNQTSMYLCASSSQGFQETQYFGPGTRLLVL.

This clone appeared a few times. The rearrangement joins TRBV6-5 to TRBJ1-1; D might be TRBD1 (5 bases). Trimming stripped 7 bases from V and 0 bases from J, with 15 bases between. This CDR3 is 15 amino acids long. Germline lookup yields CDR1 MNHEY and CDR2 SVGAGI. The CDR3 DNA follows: TGTGCCAGCAAACAATGGGGGGGATTGAACACTGAAGCTTTCTTT. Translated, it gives CASKQWGGLNTEAFF.

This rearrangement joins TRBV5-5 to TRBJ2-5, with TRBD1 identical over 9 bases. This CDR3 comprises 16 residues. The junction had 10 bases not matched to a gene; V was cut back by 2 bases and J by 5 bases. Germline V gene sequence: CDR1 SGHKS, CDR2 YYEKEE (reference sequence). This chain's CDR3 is CASSFTRTGGGETQYF. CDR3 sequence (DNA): TGTGCCAGCAGCTTTACCCGAACAGGGGGCGGGGAGACCCAGTACTTC.

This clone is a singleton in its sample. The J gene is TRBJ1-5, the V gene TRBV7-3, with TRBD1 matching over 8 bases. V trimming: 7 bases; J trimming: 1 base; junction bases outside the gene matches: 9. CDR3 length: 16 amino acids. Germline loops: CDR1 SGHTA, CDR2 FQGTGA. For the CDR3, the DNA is TGTGCCAGCACCTTTTTCTGGACAGGGAGCAATCAGCCCCAGCATTTT. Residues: CASTFFWTGSNQPQHF.

The CDR3 coding sequence is TGTGCCAGCAGCGGGGGACAGGGGGTACGAGGGGAGACCCAGTACTTC. It is translated as CASSGGQGVRGETQYF. This chain uses TRBV9 with TRBJ2-5, with 11 nucleotides matching TRBD1. This CDR3 contains 16 residues. Per the germline V gene, CDR1 is SGDLS and CDR2 is YYNGEE. V shed 3 bases, J shed 5 bases, and the junction held 9 bases outside the gene matches.

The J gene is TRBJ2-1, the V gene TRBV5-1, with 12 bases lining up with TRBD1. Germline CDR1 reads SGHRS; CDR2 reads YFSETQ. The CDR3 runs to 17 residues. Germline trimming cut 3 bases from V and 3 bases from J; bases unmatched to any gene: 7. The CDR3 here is CASSYSGTGGVYNEQFF. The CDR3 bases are TGCGCCAGCAGCTACTCCGGGACAGGGGGCGTCTACAATGAGCAGTTCTTC. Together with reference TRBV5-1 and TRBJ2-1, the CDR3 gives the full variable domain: KAGVTQTPRYLIKTRGQQVTLSCSPISGHRSVSWYQQTPGQGLQFLFEYFSETQRNKGNFPGRFSGRQFSNSRSEMNVSTLELGDSALYLCASSYSGTGGVYNEQFFGPGTRLTVL.

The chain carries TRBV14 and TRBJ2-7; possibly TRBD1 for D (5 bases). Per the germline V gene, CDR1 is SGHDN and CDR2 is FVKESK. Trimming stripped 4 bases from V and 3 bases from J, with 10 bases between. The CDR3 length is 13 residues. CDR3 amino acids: CASSRQLYYEQYF. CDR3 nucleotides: TGTGCCAGCAGCCGACAGCTGTACTACGAGCAGTACTTC.

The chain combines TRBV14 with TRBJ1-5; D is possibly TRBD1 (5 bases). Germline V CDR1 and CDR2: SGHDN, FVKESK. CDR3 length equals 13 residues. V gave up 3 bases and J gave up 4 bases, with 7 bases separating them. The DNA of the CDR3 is TGTGCCAGCAGCCAGGGGCCGAATCAGCCCCAGCATTTT. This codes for CASSQGPNQPQHF.

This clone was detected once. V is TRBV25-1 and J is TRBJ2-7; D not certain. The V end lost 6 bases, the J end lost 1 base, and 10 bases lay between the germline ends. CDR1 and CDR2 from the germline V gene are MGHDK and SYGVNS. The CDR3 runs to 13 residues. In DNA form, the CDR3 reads TGTGCCAGCAGAACGTCCGGGTCCTACGAGCAGTACTTC. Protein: CASRTSGSYEQYF.

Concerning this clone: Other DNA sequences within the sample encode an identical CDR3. The CDR3 DNA reads as TGCGCCAGCAGCTCGACCGGGACAGGAAATGAAAAACTGTTTTTT. Translation gives CASSSTGTGNEKLFF. The chain combines TRBV5-1 with TRBJ1-4; 8 bases line up with TRBD1. Losses at the gene ends were 3 bases for V and 5 bases for J; bases not matched to a gene: 6. The germline V gene encodes CDR1 SGHRS and CDR2 YFSETQ. The CDR3 loop spans 15 amino acids.

The CDR3 bases are TGCGCCAGCAGCTTCGGTCTAGCCCTCTACGAGCAGTACTTC. Its protein is CASSFGLALYEQYF. This chain connects TRBV5-1 to TRBJ2-7, with a weak D call TRBD2 (5 bases). Germline values: CDR1 SGHRS, CDR2 YFSETQ. The CDR3 runs to 14 residues. Trimming pared 2 bases from V and 3 bases from J, leaving 12 bases between. The full variable domain, its missing parts supplied by reference TRBV5-1 and TRBJ2-7, is KAGVTQTPRYLIKTRGQQVTLSCSPISGHRSVSWYQQTPGQGLQFLFEYFSETQRNKGNFPGRFSGRQFSNSRSEMNVSTLELGDSALYLCASSFGLALYEQYFGPGTRLTVT.

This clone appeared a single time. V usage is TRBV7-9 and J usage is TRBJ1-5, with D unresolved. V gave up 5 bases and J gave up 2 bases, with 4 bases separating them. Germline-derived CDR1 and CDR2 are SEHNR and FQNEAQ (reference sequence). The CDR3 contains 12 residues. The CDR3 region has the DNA TGTGCCAGCAGCCCAGGCAATCAGCCCCAGCATTTT. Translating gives CASSPGNQPQHF.

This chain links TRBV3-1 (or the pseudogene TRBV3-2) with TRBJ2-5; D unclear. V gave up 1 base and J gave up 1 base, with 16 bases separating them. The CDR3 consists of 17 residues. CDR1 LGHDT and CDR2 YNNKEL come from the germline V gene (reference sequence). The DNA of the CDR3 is TGTGCCAGCAGCCAAGGGATTAGCTTTCTCGGCCAAGAGACCCAGTACTTC. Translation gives CASSQGISFLGQETQYF.

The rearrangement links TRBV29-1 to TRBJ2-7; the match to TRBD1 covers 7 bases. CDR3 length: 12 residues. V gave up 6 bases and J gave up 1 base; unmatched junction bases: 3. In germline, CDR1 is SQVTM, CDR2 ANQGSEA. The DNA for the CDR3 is TGCAGCGTATGGGACAGTTCCTACGAGCAGTACTTC. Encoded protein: CSVWDSSYEQYF.

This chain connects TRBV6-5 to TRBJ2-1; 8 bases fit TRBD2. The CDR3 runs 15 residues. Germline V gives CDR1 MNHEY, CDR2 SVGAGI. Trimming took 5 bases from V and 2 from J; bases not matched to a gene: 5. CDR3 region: CASSIGRGTYNEQFF. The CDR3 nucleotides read TGTGCCAGCAGTATCGGGAGGGGCACCTACAATGAGCAGTTCTTC.